The text below deals with one T cell receptor beta chain. The CDR3 runs to 14 residues. Germline lookup yields CDR1 GTSNPN and CDR2 SVGIG (reference sequence). V shed 2 bases, J shed 3 bases, and the junction held 3 bases outside the gene matches. This record belongs to a study of blood T cell repertoires in COVID-19. In the study's own analysis: Researchers report that nucleated cell counts were estimated from reference gene primer amplification. The method was immunoSEQ multiplex PCR; TCRdb's version includes in-frame clones alone and lacks a portion of them. The V and J calls and the clone size are those of that table, but D and trimming were determined from the DNA. The table includes some 400,000 clones, roughly 86% detected once.

This receptor was identified in a woman in her 30s who had recovered from COVID-19. The chain recombines TRBV30 with TRBJ2-1; TRBD2 agrees at 8 bases. The source material was PBMCs or T cells enriched from blood (not recorded which). CDR3 sequence (DNA): TGTGCCTGGAGTAGCGGGAGCGGCTACAATGAGCAGTTCTTC. The encoded protein is CAWSSGSGYNEQFF.